These 27 T cell receptor beta chains originate from one sample sequenced in a study of T cell responses to AZD1222 COVID-19 vaccine (dated by TCRdb to the early 2020s). The protocol used for the library was the immunoSEQ multiplex PCR assay. In its TCRdb copy, this immuneACCESS table keeps in-frame sequences only and misses some clones. Where compared with another copy, unresolved V genes explain less than half of these, and the others have no known cause. For this sample there are some 160,000 clones; around 94% appear just once. Jointly, the top ten make up roughly 1% of the sample. This specimen's time point label, interpreted: baseline before first vaccination. This specimen was peripheral blood, taken on day 0 of AZD1222 vaccination. These receptors were taken from an adult in good health.

J is TRBJ2-1 and V is TRBV2; no reliable D call. This CDR3 is 13 amino acids long. CDR1 is SNHLY, CDR2 FYNNEI, per germline. Trimming removed 6 bases at V and 1 base at J, with 7 bases between. The CDR3 sequence: CASSPRSYNEQFF. CDR3 DNA sequence: TGTGCCAGCAGCCCCAGGTCCTACAATGAGCAGTTCTTC.

The chain is built from TRBV4-2 and TRBJ2-7; D might be TRBD1 (5 bases). The CDR3 is 13 residues long. V shed 1 base and J shed 6 bases, with 10 bases lying between them. Per the germline V gene, CDR1 is LGHNA and CDR2 is YNFKEQ. The chain's CDR3 is CASSQVAGSEQYF. The DNA for the CDR3 is TGTGCCAGCAGCCAAGTTGCAGGGTCCGAGCAGTACTTC.

The rearrangement joins TRBV24-1 to TRBJ2-5; D may be TRBD1 or TRBD2 (5 bases each). Trimming shortened V by 3 bases and J by 7 bases, and 14 bases separated the two germline ends. Germline values: CDR1 KGHDR, CDR2 SFDVKD. There are 14 residues in the CDR3. CDR3 DNA: TGTGCCACCAGTGATCCGACGGGGCCAGGGACCCAGTACTTC. Translated: CATSDPTGPGTQYF.

The chain joins TRBV5-1 to TRBJ2-5, with no clear D. The V gene's germline CDR1 is SGHRS and CDR2 YFSETQ. The CDR3 covers 14 residues. V was clipped by 5 bases and J by 0 bases, with 11 bases between them. CDR3 loop: CASRQTVNQETQYF. CDR3 DNA sequence: TGCGCCAGCAGACAGACGGTAAACCAAGAGACCCAGTACTTC.

This chain links TRBV2 with TRBJ2-5, with TRBD2 matching 9 bases. The germline V gene encodes CDR1 SNHLY and CDR2 FYNNEI. The CDR3 has 16 amino acids. After removal of 2 bases from V and 2 bases from J, the junction contained 6 bases not matched to a gene. CDR3 sequence: CASSEQLAGAQETQYF. The CDR3 bases are TGTGCCAGCAGTGAACAACTAGCGGGTGCTCAAGAGACCCAGTACTTC.

The gene calls are TRBV7-6 and TRBJ1-6; no firm D call. V lost 2 bases and J 7 bases, leaving 9 bases between the germline ends. The CDR3 has 14 amino acids. Germline lookup yields CDR1 SGHVS and CDR2 FNYEAQ. The CDR3 is CASSLQVPNSPLHF. CDR3 nucleotide sequence: TGTGCCAGCAGCTTACAGGTGCCCAATTCACCCCTCCACTTT.

The rearrangement joins TRBV18 to TRBJ1-4; perhaps TRBD1 as D (5 bases). This CDR3 contains 16 residues. Germline loops: CDR1 KGHSH, CDR2 LQKENI. The ends were cut back, 4 bases at V and 7 bases at J, with 19 bases in the middle. The CDR3 bases are TGTGCCAGCTCACGAACCCAGGACAACACTTTTGAAAAACTGTTTTTT. It specifies CASSRTQDNTFEKLFF.

This chain joins TRBV20-1 and TRBJ2-7; TRBD1 aligns across 8 bases. Germline loops: CDR1 DFQATT, CDR2 SNEGSKA (reference sequence). The V segment lost 3 bases and the J segment 0 bases; nucleotides outside the gene matches: 7. The CDR3 is 15 residues long. Written as DNA, the CDR3 is TGCAGTGCTAGTCCTCTCAGGGGGCACTCCTACGAGCAGTACTTC. Translated: CSASPLRGHSYEQYF.

This clone appeared once. V and J are TRBV5-1 and TRBJ2-2, with D unresolved. The CDR3 spans 14 residues. Germline CDR1 is SGHRS and CDR2 is YFSETQ. Trimming stripped 0 bases from V and 2 bases from J, with 5 bases between. In DNA form, the CDR3 reads TGCGCCAGCAGCTTGGAAATAAACACCGGGGAGCTGTTTTTT. Translation: CASSLEINTGELFF.

This sequence joins TRBV4-1 and TRBJ1-5; D is uncertain. Germline V gives CDR1 MGHRA, CDR2 YSYEKL. This CDR3 contains 15 residues. V shed 1 base and J shed 2 bases, with 9 bases lying between them. The CDR3 sequence: CASSQVSSGNQPQHF. The CDR3 coding sequence is TGCGCCAGCAGCCAAGTATCATCAGGCAATCAGCCCCAGCATTTT.

The chain employs TRBV6-1 and TRBJ2-5; maybe TRBD2 (5 bases). Deletions cut 2 bases from V and 3 bases from J, with 13 bases between. The CDR3 totals 15 residues. Looked up from germline, CDR1 is MNHNS and CDR2 is SASEGT. The DNA for the CDR3 is TGTGCCAGCAGTGAATTTTCGCGACTAAAAGAGACCCAGTACTTC. It encodes CASSEFSRLKETQYF.

This sequence joins TRBV21-1 and TRBJ1-2. TRBV21-1 is designated a pseudogene. This CDR3 comprises 15 residues. The CDR3 spells CASSEGGGQLVGYTF. CDR3 sequence (DNA): TGTGCCAGCAGCGAAGGGGGCGGGCAACTTGTTGGCTACACCTTC.

The chain is built from TRBV9 and TRBJ2-7; tentative D call: TRBD1 (6 bases). Looked up from germline, CDR1 is SGDLS and CDR2 is YYNGEE. Trimming removed 1 base from V and 5 bases from J, with 13 bases in between. The length of the CDR3 is 14 residues. DNA for the CDR3: TGTGCCAGCAGCGTACAGGGGAGTTCCGACGAGCAGTACTTC. Translated, it gives CASSVQGSSDEQYF. Based on the CDR3 plus reference TRBV9 and TRBJ2-7, the full variable domain is DSGVTQTPKHLITATGQRVTLRCSPRSGDLSVYWYQQSLDQGLQFLIQYYNGEERAKGNILERFSAQQFPDLHSELNLSSLELGDSALYFCASSVQGSSDEQYFGPGTRLTVT.

This sequence joins TRBV4-1 and TRBJ1-5, with D possibly TRBD1 on 6 matching bases. Looked up from germline, CDR1 is MGHRA and CDR2 is YSYEKL. CDR3 length: 15 amino acids. Between the trimmed V and J ends, which lost 0 bases and 3 bases, there was a span of 9 bases. The CDR3 loop is CASSQEGQYNQPQHF. The CDR3 nucleotides read TGCGCCAGCAGCCAAGAAGGACAGTACAATCAGCCCCAGCATTTT.

This clone was picked up one time. The chain recombines TRBV6-5 with TRBJ1-2; no clear D. This CDR3 contains 14 residues. V dropped 5 bases and J dropped 7 bases, with 17 bases sitting between them. Germline V gene data show CDR1 as MNHEY and CDR2 as SVGAGI. The CDR3 region is CASSRSARAGGYTF. In DNA form, the CDR3 reads TGTGCCAGCAGTAGATCGGCGAGGGCGGGTGGCTACACCTTC.

The V and J genes are TRBV6-1 and TRBJ2-7; D uncertain. V gave up 2 bases and J gave up 1 base, with 3 bases separating them. The CDR3 sequence is 12 residues long. Germline CDR1 and CDR2: MNHNS and SASEGT. DNA for the CDR3: TGTGCCAGCAGTGAAATGTCCTACGAGCAGTACTTC. This translates into CASSEMSYEQYF.

The rearrangement joins TRBV21-1 to TRBJ1-1; no DNA check was done on the table's D call, TRBD1. TRBV21-1 represents a pseudogene. The CDR3 has 15 residues. The CDR3 region has the DNA TGTGCCAGCACCATAAAGGACAGTGTGAACACTGAAGCTTTCTTT. It translates to CASTIKDSVNTEAFF.

This chain joins TRBV6-5 and TRBJ1-2; D remains unclear. The V gene lost 0 bases and the J gene lost 8 bases, with 10 bases spanning the gap. The CDR3 runs to 13 residues. In germline, CDR1 is MNHEY, CDR2 SVGAGI. Written as DNA, the CDR3 is TGTGCCAGCAGTTACTCTTGGGAGCGGGGCTACACCTTC. This encodes CASSYSWERGYTF.

The chain couples TRBV4-1 to TRBJ2-7, with D tentatively TRBD2 (6 bases). V lost 0 bases, J lost 7 bases, and 13 bases lay in between. The length of the CDR3 is 14 residues. Germline CDR1 and CDR2: MGHRA and YSYEKL. The CDR3 nucleotides are TGCGCCAGCAGCCAAGAGTCAGGGACTCGGGAGCAGTACTTC. As protein: CASSQESGTREQYF.

V usage is TRBV30 and J usage is TRBJ1-3; D not resolved. The CDR3 spans 14 residues. Per the germline V gene, CDR1 is GTSNPN and CDR2 is SVGIG (reference sequence). Trimming cost V 5 bases and J 6 bases, with 17 bases left between them. This CDR3 is CAWGPKWALNTIYF. For the CDR3, the DNA is TGTGCCTGGGGCCCAAAATGGGCCCTAAACACCATATATTTT.

The V and J genes are TRBV19 and TRBJ1-4; D is possibly TRBD1 (6 bases). The CDR3 extends over 13 amino acids. V lost 5 bases and J lost 5, with 9 bases in between. In germline, CDR1 is LNHDA, CDR2 SQIVND (reference sequence). DNA of the CDR3: TGTGCCAGTAGTCAAGGACAGAATGAAAAACTGTTTTTT. It yields the protein CASSQGQNEKLFF.

J is TRBJ1-1 and V is TRBV6-5, with D unresolved. The germline V gene has CDR1 MNHEY and CDR2 SVGAGI. CDR3 length: 11 amino acids. Deletions cut 5 bases from V and 7 bases from J, with 8 bases between. CDR3 nucleotides: TGTGCCAGCAGTAGGGCGAATGAAGCTTTCTTT. Its translation: CASSRANEAFF.

This sequence joins TRBV7-2 and TRBJ1-1; D perhaps matches TRBD1 (5 bases). The CDR3 is 14 amino acids. The germline V gene has CDR1 SGHTA and CDR2 FQGNSA. V lost 2 bases and J lost 4, with 11 bases in between. CDR3 DNA: TGTGCCAGCAGCTTACTAGGGGTAAGCACTGAAGCTTTCTTT. It specifies CASSLLGVSTEAFF.

The chain couples TRBV28 to TRBJ2-7; D might be TRBD1 (6 bases). The CDR3 length is 12 residues. Germline CDR1 MDHEN, CDR2 SYDVKM. With 4 bases removed from V and 6 bases from J, the gap between germline ends came to 10 bases. The CDR3 protein is CASSYGGLEQYF. In nucleotides, the CDR3 is TGTGCCAGCAGTTATGGGGGCCTCGAGCAGTACTTC.

This clone showed up just once. CDR3 in DNA: TGTGCCAGCGTTTCGTCGTCTCAGGGCCAAGGCACTGAAGCTTTCTTT. Protein product: CASVSSSQGQGTEAFF. The V call is TRBV2, the J call TRBJ1-1, with D possibly being TRBD1 (5 bases). Germline loops: CDR1 SNHLY, CDR2 FYNNEI. The V end was cut by 8 bases, the J end by 4 bases, with 23 bases between. The CDR3 loop spans 16 amino acids.

Here the CDR3 DNA reads TGTGCCAGTAGTAGAGGGGGGCACGGGGAGCTGTTTTTT. Encoded protein: CASSRGGHGELFF. V gene TRBV19 combines with J gene TRBJ2-2; the D call may be TRBD1 or TRBD2 (6 bases each). CDR1 and CDR2 from the germline V gene are LNHDA and SQIVND (reference sequence). The CDR3 totals 13 residues. With 4 bases removed from V and 7 bases from J, the gap between germline ends came to 10 bases.

The chain employs TRBV28 and TRBJ1-2; 11 nucleotides agree with TRBD1. CDR3 length: 14 amino acids. The trim removed 6 bases at V and 7 bases at J, leaving 7 bases unmatched. The germline gives CDR1 MDHEN, CDR2 SYDVKM. The CDR3 DNA sequence: TGTGCCAGCAGCCCCGGGACAGGGGGATTTGGCTACACCTTC. Protein sequence: CASSPGTGGFGYTF.